This note documents a single TCR beta chain sequence. Its target is not known. Likely a read error: the CDR3 ends without its conserved phenylalanine or tryptophan. TCR beta cDNA was reverse-transcribed from about 500 ng of total RNA. The reaction used a constant-region primer and ProtoScript II reverse transcriptase. Investigators got TCR beta libraries out of three nested multiplex PCR rounds, done with slightly modified ARM-PCR. TCRdb reprocessed the multiplex PCR reads via MiXCR and lists one record per CDR3 protein. The profile shows about 320,000 distinct CDR3 sequences, roughly two thirds of them singletons. This entry comes from a study of tumor-infiltrating lymphocytes in primary liver carcinoma. Blood RNA was derived from unsorted whole blood, and germline DNA was extracted too. General study points: Blood's top-250-clone fraction was significantly lower than that of tumors (p = 0.039).

Specimen: peripheral blood. This receptor was identified in a man aged 40-49 years with primary liver carcinoma and hepatitis B virus infection.

The CDR3 DNA sequence: TGCGGCGTTCCACTTGGCGTGGAGACCCAGTACTAC. This gives the protein CGVPLGVETQYY. V and J are TRBV29-1 and TRBJ2-5; D gene uncertain. CDR3 length equals 12 residues. The germline V gene encodes CDR1 SQVTM and CDR2 ANQGSEA.